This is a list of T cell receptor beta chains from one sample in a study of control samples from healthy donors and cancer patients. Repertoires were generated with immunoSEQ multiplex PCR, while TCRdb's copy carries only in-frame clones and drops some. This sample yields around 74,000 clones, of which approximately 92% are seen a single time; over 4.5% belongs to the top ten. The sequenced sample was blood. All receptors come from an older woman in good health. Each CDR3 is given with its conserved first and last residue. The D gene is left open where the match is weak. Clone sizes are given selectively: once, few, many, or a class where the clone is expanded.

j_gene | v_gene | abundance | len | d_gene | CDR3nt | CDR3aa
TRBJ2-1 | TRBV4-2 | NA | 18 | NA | TGTGCCAGCAGCCACGTTGGAATTCGCGGGGTCGCCCACAATGAGCAGTTCTTC | CASSHVGIRGVAHNEQFF
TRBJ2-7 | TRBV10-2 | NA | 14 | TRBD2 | TGCGCCAGCAGTGACGCGGGAGTACCCTACGAGCAGTACTTC | CASSDAGVPYEQYF
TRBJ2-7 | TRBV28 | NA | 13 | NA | TGTGCCAGCAGTTTTGGCCCCTTCTTGGAGCAGTACTTC | CASSFGPFLEQYF
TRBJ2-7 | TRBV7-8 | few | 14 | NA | TGTGCCAGCAGCCTGCTAGAGGGGTCTTACGAGCAGTACTTC | CASSLLEGSYEQYF
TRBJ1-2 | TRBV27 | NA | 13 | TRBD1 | TGTGCCAGCAGTTCGGGGACAGGACGTCCTTACACCTTC | CASSSGTGRPYTF
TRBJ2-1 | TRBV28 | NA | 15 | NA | TGTGCCAGCAGTTTTTCCGTAGGAGGGGGAGGTGAGCAGTTCTTC | CASSFSVGGGGEQFF
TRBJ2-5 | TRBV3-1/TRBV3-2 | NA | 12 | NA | TGTGCCAGCAGCCGCCCCCAAGAGACCCAGTACTTC | CASSRPQETQYF
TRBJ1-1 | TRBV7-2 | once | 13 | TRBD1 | TGTGCCAGCAGCTCTCAGGGGGACACTGAAGCTTTCTTT | CASSSQGDTEAFF
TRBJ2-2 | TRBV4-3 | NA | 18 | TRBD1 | TGCGCCAGCAGCCAAACAGGGGCCCTCGAAATGAACACCGGGGAGCTGTTTTTT | CASSQTGALEMNTGELFF
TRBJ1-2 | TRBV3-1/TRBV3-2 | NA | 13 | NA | TGTGCCAGCAGCCTAACAGGGTCGAGGGGCTACACCTTC | CASSLTGSRGYTF
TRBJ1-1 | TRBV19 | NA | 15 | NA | TGTGCCAGTAGTATGGCCGGGCGTTTGAACACTGAAGCTTTCTTT | CASSMAGRLNTEAFF
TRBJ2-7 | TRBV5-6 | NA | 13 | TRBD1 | TGTGCCAGCAGCCACGGGACAGATTACGAGCAGTACTTC | CASSHGTDYEQYF
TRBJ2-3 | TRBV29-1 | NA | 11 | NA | TGCAGCGTTGAAGAGGCAGATACGCAGTATTTT | CSVEEADTQYF
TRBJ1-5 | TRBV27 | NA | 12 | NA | TGTGCCAGCAGTTTAGTTAGGCAGCCCCAGCATTTT | CASSLVRQPQHF
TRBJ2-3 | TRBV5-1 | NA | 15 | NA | TGCGCCAGCAGCTTGGCGGCAGCTAGCACAGATACGCAGTATTTT | CASSLAAASTDTQYF
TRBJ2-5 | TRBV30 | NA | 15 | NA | TGTGCCTGGAGCGCCGGGGCGGGCTCTCAAGAGACCCAGTACTTC | CAWSAGAGSQETQYF
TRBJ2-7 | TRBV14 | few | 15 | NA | TGTGCCAGCAGCCAAGCGGGGGCGATTTCCTACGAGCAGTACTTC | CASSQAGAISYEQYF
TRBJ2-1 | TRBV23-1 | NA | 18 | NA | TGCGCCAGCAGTCAATCTCCTAGCCGAAAACCTTCCTACAATGAGCAGTTCTTC | CASSQSPSRKPSYNEQFF
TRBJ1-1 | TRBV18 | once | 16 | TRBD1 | TGTGCCAGCTCACCACTAACAGGGGGCGGAGGCACTGAAGCTTTCTTT | CASSPLTGGGGTEAFF
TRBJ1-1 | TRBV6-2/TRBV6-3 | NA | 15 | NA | TGTGCCAGCAGTAATCGCCGGGACAAGAACACTGAAGCTTTCTTT | CASSNRRDKNTEAFF
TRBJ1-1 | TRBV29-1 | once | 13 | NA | TGCAGCGTTGAGAGGGAGATGAACACTGAAGCTTTCTTT | CSVEREMNTEAFF
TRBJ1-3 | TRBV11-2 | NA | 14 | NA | TGTGCCAGCAGCTTAGGACAGGAAGTGAACACCATATATTTT | CASSLGQEVNTIYF
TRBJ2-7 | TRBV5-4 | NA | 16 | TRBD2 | TGTGCCAGCAGCTTGGGGCTAGCGGGAGAGTTTCACGAGCAGTACTTC | CASSLGLAGEFHEQYF
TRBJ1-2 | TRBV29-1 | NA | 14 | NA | TGCAGCGTTGAACGACCACGCAGGGCCGATGGCTACACCTTC | CSVERPRRADGYTF
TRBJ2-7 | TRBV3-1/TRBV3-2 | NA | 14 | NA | TGTGCCAGCAGCCAAGGTCCTAGCGTCTCGGGGCAGTACTTC | CASSQGPSVSGQYF
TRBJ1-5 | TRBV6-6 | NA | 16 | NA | TGTGCCAGCAGTTACTCGAGCGGGGAGAGCAATCAGCCCCAGCATTTT | CASSYSSGESNQPQHF
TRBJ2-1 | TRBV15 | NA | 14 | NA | TGTGCCATTTCCCGGGCGGCCAGCTACAATGAGCAGTTCTTC | CAISRAASYNEQFF
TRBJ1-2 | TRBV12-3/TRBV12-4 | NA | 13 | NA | TGTGCCAGCTACATTGGAACCAGGCATGGCTACACCTTC | CASYIGTRHGYTF
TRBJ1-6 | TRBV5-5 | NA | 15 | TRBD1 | TGTGCCAGCAGCTCCCGGGACAGGGGTAATTCACCCCTCCACTTT | CASSSRDRGNSPLHF
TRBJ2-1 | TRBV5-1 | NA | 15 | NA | TGCGCCAGCAGTACTGGACTGGAAGGGGACAATGAGCAGTTCTTC | CASSTGLEGDNEQFF
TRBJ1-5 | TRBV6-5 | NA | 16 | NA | TGTGCCAGCAGTTCAGGACTGATAACTAGCAATCAGCCCCAGCATTTT | CASSSGLITSNQPQHF
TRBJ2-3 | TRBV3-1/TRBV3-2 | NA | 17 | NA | TGTGCCAGCAGCCAAGATTCGGGGGATGGGAGCACAGATACGCAGTATTTT | CASSQDSGDGSTDTQYF
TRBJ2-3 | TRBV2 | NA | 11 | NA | TGTGCCAGCAGTATCTCAGATACGCAGTATTTT | CASSISDTQYF
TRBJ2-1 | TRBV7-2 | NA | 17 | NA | TGTGCCAGCAGCCCGCGACTGGGCGGCAACTCCTATAATGAGCAGTTCTTC | CASSPRLGGNSYNEQFF
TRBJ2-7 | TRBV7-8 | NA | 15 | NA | TGTGCCAGCAGCTTAGGAGTCTTTGACTCCTACGAGCAGTACTTC | CASSLGVFDSYEQYF
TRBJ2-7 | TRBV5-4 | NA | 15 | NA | TGTGCCAGCAGCTTGGGGGTTTCCGCCTCCTACGAGCAGTACTTC | CASSLGVSASYEQYF
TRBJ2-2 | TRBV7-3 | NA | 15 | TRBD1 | TGTGCCAGCAGCTTAGGGACAGCGAACACCGGGGAGCTGTTTTTT | CASSLGTANTGELFF
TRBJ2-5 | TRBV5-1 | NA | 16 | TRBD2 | TGCGCCAGCAGCCTATCGACTAGCGGGGGCCGGGAGACCCAGTACTTC | CASSLSTSGGRETQYF
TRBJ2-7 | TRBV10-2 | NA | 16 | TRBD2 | TGCGCCAGCAGTGAGTCTCAGGGGCGGGAGGGGTACGAGCAGTACTTC | CASSESQGREGYEQYF
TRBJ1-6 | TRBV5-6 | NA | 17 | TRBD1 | TGTGCCAGCAGCTCAAAAAGAGGGGGGACAGTTGGGTCACCCCTCCACTTT | CASSSKRGGTVGSPLHF
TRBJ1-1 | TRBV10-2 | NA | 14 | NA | TGCGCCAGCAGTGTGGCAGGGCCCCCCCCTGAAGCTTTCTTT | CASSVAGPPPEAFF
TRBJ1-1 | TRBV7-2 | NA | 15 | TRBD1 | TGTGCCAGCAGCTTTCAGGGGGCCTCTGAAACTGAAGCTTTCTTT | CASSFQGASETEAFF
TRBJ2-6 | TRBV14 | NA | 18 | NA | TGTGCCAGCAGCCCACGAAACCAGGGCGGATCTGGGGCCAACGTCCTGACTTTC | CASSPRNQGGSGANVLTF
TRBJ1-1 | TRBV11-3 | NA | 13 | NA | TGTGCCAGCAGCTCGGGGCGCCGGACTGAAGCTTTCTTT | CASSSGRRTEAFF
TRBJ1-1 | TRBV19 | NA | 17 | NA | TGTGCCAGTAGTATCCGCACCCAGAGACCTTGGAACACTGAAGCTTTCTTT | CASSIRTQRPWNTEAFF
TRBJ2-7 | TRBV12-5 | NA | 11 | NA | TGTGCTAGTGGCCGAGGGGTCGAGCAGTACTTC | CASGRGVEQYF
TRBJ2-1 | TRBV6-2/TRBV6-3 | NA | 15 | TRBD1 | TGTGCCAGCAGCTCAGGGGGCGCGATGAACAATGAGCAGTTCTTC | CASSSGGAMNNEQFF
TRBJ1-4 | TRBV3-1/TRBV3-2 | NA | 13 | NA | TGTGCCAGCAGCCCTGGTGGCCTTGAAAAACTGTTTTTT | CASSPGGLEKLFF
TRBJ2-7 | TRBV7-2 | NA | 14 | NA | TGTGCCAGCAGCTTAGTCCAGGGCCCCTACGAGCAGTACTTC | CASSLVQGPYEQYF
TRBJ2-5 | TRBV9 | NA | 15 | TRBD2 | TGTGCCAGCAGCCCTTCAACTAGCGGGTGGGAGACCCAGTACTTC | CASSPSTSGWETQYF
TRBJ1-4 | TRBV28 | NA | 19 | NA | TGTGCCAGCAGTTCAACGGGGCTACGGCTACCGACAGAAATTGAAAAACTGTTTTTT | CASSSTGLRLPTEIEKLFF